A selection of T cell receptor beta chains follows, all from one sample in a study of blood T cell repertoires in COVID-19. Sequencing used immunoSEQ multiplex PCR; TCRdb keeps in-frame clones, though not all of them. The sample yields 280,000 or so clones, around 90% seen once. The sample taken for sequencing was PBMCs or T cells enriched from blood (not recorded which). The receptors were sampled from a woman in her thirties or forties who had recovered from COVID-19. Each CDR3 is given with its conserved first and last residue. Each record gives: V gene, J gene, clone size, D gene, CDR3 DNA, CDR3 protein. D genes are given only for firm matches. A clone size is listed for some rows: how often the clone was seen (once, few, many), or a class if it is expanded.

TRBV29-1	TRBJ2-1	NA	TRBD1	TGCAGCGTTGAGCATGACAGGGGGGTCAATGAGCAGTTCTTC	CSVEHDRGVNEQFF
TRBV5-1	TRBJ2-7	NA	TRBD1	TGCGCCAGCAGCTGGAGACAGGGGGCCTACGAGCAGTACTTC	CASSWRQGAYEQYF
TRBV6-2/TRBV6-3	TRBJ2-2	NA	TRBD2	TGTGCCAGCAGTTACTACGGACTAGTTGGCACCGGGGAGCTGTTTTTT	CASSYYGLVGTGELFF
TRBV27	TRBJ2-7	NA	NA	TGTGCCAGCAGTCCCGTGGACAGCTCCTACGAGCAGTACTTC	CASSPVDSSYEQYF
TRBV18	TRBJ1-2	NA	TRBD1	TGTGCCAGCTCACCCGGGACAGGGGAGAATGGCTACACCTTC	CASSPGTGENGYTF
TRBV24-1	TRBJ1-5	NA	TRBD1	TGTGCCACCAGTGATTATGAGGACAGGCACGAGGATAGCAATCAGCCCCAGCATTTT	CATSDYEDRHEDSNQPQHF
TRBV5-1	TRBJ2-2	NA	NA	TGCGCCAGCAGCTTGGACAGGGGGGAGCTGTTTTTT	CASSLDRGELFF
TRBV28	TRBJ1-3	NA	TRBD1	TGTGCCAGCAGTATCAACAGGGGAGCGGGAAACACCATATATTTT	CASSINRGAGNTIYF
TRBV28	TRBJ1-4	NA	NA	TGTGCCAGCAGTGGGGCCGGTGGTGAAAAACTGTTTTTT	CASSGAGGEKLFF
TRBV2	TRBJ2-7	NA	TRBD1	TGTGCCAGCAGTGCCACGGGACAGCCGACCTACGAGCAGTACTTC	CASSATGQPTYEQYF
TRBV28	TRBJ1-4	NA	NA	TGTGCCAGCAGGTCTACAGGGAAGGGAACTAATGAAAAACTGTTTTTT	CASRSTGKGTNEKLFF
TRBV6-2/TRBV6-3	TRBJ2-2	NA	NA	TGTGCCAGCAGTCCGGACAGCCTCACCGGGGAGCTGTTTTTT	CASSPDSLTGELFF
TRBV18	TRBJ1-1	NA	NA	TGTGCCAGCCTAGACAGCATGAACACTGAAGCTTTCTTT	CASLDSMNTEAFF
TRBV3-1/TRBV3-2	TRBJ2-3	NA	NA	TGTGCCAGCAGCCCATTAGGCACAGATACGCAGTATTTT	CASSPLGTDTQYF
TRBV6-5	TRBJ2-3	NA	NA	TGTGCCAGCCGCCAGTTTCGGGATTCGGGGCAGTATTTT	CASRQFRDSGQYF
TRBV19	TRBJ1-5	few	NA	TGTGCCAGTAGTGGGCAGAACAATCAGCCCCAGCATTTT	CASSGQNNQPQHF
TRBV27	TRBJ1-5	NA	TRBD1	TGTGCCAGCAGTATGACAGGGTACAATCAGCCCCAGCATTTT	CASSMTGYNQPQHF
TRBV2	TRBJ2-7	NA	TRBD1	TGTGCCACCCGATTCGGGACAGGGAATCCCGAGCAGTACTTC	CATRFGTGNPEQYF
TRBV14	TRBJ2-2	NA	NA	TGTGCCAGCAGCCGTTCGCTCAGGGAGGGGGGTAACACCGGGGAGCTGTTTTTT	CASSRSLREGGNTGELFF
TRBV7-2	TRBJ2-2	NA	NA	TGTGCCAGCAGAAGCCGGGGCGGGATGAACACCGGGGAGCTGTTTTTT	CASRSRGGMNTGELFF
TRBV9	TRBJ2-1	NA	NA	TGTGCCAGCAGCGTAGCTAAGCAAAGCTCCTACAATGAGCAGTTCTTC	CASSVAKQSSYNEQFF
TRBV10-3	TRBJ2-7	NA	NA	TGTGCCATCAGTAAGCCCCCTAGCGACTCCTACGAGCAGTACTTC	CAISKPPSDSYEQYF
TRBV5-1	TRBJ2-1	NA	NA	TGCGCCAGCAGCTTGGGGACACACGACAATGAGCAGTTCTTC	CASSLGTHDNEQFF
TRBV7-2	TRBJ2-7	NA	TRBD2	TGTGCCAGCAGCCCGGGACTAGCGGGAGTTTACGAGCAGTACTTC	CASSPGLAGVYEQYF
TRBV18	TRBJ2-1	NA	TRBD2	TGTGCCAGCTCCGGAGGACTAGCGGGACTAGGGTCCAAGGGCCATGAGCAGTTCTTC	CASSGGLAGLGSKGHEQFF
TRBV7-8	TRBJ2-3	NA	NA	TGTGCCAGCAGCTCGAGTCGCGAGTCCCTAAGGGGTACGCAGTATTTT	CASSSSRESLRGTQYF
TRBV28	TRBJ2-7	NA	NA	TGTGCCAGTTCCCGCCAGGGTTACGAGCAGTACTTC	CASSRQGYEQYF
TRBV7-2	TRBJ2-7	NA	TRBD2	TGTGCCAGCAGCCCCCGAAGCGGGAACCGTGGCGAGCAGTACTTC	CASSPRSGNRGEQYF
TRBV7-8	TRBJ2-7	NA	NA	TGTGCCAGCAGCTTAGTACAGGGTAGATACGAGCAGTACTTC	CASSLVQGRYEQYF
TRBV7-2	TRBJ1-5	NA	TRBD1	TGTGCCAGCAGCCGGACAGGGATGGGGCAGCCCCAGCATTTT	CASSRTGMGQPQHF
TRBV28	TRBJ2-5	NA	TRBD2	TGTGCCAGCAGTTTCTCACTAGCGGGAGGCCTGAAGACCCAGTACTTC	CASSFSLAGGLKTQYF
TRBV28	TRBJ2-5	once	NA	TGTGCCAGCAGTTTAACGCGGGGTCCGCTAGAGACCCAGTACTTC	CASSLTRGPLETQYF
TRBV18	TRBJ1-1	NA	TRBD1	TGTGCCAGCTCACCTTCACAGGGGGGCTATATGAACACTGAAGCTTTCTTT	CASSPSQGGYMNTEAFF
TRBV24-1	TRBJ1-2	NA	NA	TGTGCCACCAGTGAACACGGGGGGGATGGCTACACCTTC	CATSEHGGDGYTF
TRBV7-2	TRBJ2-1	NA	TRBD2	TGTGCCAGCCGAGCGGGAGGGCCTAGCTCCTACAATGAGCAGTTCTTC	CASRAGGPSSYNEQFF
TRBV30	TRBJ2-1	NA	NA	TGTGCCTGGAGTGTACTAGGGTTTGAGCAGTTCTTC	CAWSVLGFEQFF
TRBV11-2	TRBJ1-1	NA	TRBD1	TGTGCCAGCAGCCAGGGACAGCTTACGTGGAACACTGAAGCTTTCTTT	CASSQGQLTWNTEAFF